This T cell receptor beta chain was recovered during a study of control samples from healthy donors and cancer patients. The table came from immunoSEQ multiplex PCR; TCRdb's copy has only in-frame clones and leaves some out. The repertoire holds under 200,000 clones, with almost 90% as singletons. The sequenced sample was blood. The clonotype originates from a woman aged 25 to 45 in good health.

In nucleotides, the CDR3 is TGCGCCAGCATCCTACAGGGGGTGGGTGATACGCAGTATTTT. Its translation: CASILQGVGDTQYF. V is TRBV10-2 and J is TRBJ2-3, with TRBD1 matching over 8 bases. Germline trimming cut 7 bases from V and 6 bases from J; bases unmatched to any gene: 9. Looked up from germline, CDR1 is WSHSY and CDR2 is SAAADI. The CDR3 covers 14 residues.